This TCR beta chain was identified during a study of blood T cell repertoires in COVID-19. Study details: Both acute and convalescent COVID-19 samples were obtained from the United States, Italy and Spain. T cells, B-cell-depleted T cells, or PBMCs provided the cDNA or gDNA that served as material.

CDR3 size: 16 residues. V was cut by 4 bases and J by 8 bases, with 21 bases left in between. Germline CDR1 is LNHNV and CDR2 is YYDKDF (reference sequence). Per the authors' pipeline: Estimation of nucleated cell counts was performed using reference gene primer amplification. This table comes from immunoSEQ multiplex PCR, and its TCRdb copy is limited to in-frame clones, with some not included. The V and J calls and clone size come from that table; D and trimming were worked out from the DNA. The sample has roughly 86,000 clones, over 80% seen once. The receptor was isolated from a woman in her 70s with acute or convalescent COVID-19. The material sequenced was peripheral blood. The chain is built from TRBV15 and TRBJ2-1; tentatively, D is TRBD2 (7 bases). DNA for the CDR3: TGTGCCACCAGCACTCGAAGGGGGGGGCCTTTGGATGAGCAGTTCTTC. Amino acids: CATSTRRGGPLDEQFF.